This TCR beta chain is from a study of T cells in tumors after PD-1 blockade. The method was immunoSEQ multiplex PCR; TCRdb's version includes in-frame clones alone and lacks a portion of them. The sample consists of about 4,400 clones, 65% to 75% of them appearing once. V lost 4 bases and J lost 3, with 24 bases in between. The CDR3 length is 18 residues. Germline V gene lookup returns CDR1 MNHEY and CDR2 SMNVEV (reference sequence). The clonotype was recovered from a human donor with basal cell carcinoma. The J gene is TRBJ2-5, the V gene TRBV27, with D perhaps TRBD1 (5 bases). This specimen consisted of tumor tissue, obtained before anti-PD-1 treatment. The DNA of the CDR3 is TGTGCCAGCAGTTCAGTCGGGCGAGACCCCTGGGGCAAAGAGACCCAGTACTTC. Protein sequence: CASSSVGRDPWGKETQYF.